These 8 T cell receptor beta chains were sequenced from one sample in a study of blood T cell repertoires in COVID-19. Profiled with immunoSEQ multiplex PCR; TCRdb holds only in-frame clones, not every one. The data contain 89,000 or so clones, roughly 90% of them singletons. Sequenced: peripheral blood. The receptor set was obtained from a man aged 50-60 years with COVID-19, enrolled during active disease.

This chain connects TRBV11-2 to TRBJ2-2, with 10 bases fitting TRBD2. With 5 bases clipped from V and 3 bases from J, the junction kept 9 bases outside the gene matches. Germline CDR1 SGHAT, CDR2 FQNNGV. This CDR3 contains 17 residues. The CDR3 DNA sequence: TGTGCCAGCAGCGCCGGACTAGCGGAGCCCGACACCGGGGAGCTGTTTTTT. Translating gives CASSAGLAEPDTGELFF.

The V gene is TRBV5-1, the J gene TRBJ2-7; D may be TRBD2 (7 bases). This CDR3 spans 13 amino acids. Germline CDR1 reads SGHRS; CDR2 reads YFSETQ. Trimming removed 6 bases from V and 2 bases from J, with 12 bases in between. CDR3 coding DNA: TGCGCCAGCATGGGGGGGGCCGCCTACGAGCAGTACTTC. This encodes CASMGGAAYEQYF.

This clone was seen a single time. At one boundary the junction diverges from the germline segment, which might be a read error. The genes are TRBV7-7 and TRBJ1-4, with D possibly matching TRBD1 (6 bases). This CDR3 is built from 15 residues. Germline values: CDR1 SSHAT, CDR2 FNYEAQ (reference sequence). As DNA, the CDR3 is TGTGCTAGCAGCCTCTGGCAGACAGGTAATGAAAAACTGTTTTTT. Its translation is CASSLWQTGNEKLFF.

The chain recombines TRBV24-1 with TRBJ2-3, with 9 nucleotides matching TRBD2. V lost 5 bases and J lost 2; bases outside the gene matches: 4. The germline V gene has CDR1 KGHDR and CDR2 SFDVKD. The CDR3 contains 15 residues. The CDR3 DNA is TGTGCCACCAGTGGTAGCGGGGGTTTCACAGATACGCAGTATTTT. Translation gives CATSGSGGFTDTQYF.

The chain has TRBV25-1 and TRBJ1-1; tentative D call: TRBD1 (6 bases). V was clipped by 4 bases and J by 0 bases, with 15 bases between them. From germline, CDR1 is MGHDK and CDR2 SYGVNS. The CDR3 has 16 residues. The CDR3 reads CASSARPGTMNTEAFF. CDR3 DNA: TGTGCCAGCAGTGCTAGACCGGGGACAATGAACACTGAAGCTTTCTTT.

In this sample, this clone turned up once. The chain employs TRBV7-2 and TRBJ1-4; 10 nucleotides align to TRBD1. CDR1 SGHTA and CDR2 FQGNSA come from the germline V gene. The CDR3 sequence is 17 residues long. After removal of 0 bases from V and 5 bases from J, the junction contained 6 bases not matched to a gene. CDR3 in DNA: TGTGCCAGCAGCTTAGCGCCGTGGGACAGGGGAAATGAAAAACTGTTTTTT. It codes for CASSLAPWDRGNEKLFF. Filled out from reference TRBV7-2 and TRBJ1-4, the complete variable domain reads GAGVSQSPSNKVTEKGKDVELRCDPISGHTALYWYRQSLGQGLEFLIYFQGNSAPDKSGLPSDRFSAERTGGSVSTLTIQRTQQEDSAVYLCASSLAPWDRGNEKLFFGSGTQLSVL.

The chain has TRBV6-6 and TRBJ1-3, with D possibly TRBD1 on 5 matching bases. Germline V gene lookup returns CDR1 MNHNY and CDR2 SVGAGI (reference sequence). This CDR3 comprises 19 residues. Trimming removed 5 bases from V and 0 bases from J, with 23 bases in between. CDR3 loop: CASSLGTGTPSNSGNTIYF. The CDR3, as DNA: TGTGCCAGCAGTCTCGGAACCGGGACTCCGTCCAACTCTGGAAACACCATATATTTT.

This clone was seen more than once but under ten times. In DNA, the CDR3 is TGTGCCAGCAGTTACTTCCTCCGGGACAGAGAGACCCAGTACTTC. It is translated as CASSYFLRDRETQYF. This rearrangement joins TRBV6-2 or TRBV6-3 to TRBJ2-5, with 7 positions matching TRBD1. This CDR3 contains 15 residues. Looked up from germline, CDR1 is MNHEY and CDR2 is SVGEGT. J gave up 4 bases and V 1 base, and 6 bases lay outside the gene matches.